This T cell receptor beta chain was obtained from a study of blood T cell repertoires in COVID-19. This table comes from immunoSEQ multiplex PCR, and its TCRdb copy is limited to in-frame clones, with some not included. The repertoire holds about 380,000 clones, about 90% seen once, with 2.5% to 3.5% in the top ten. The CDR3 sequence is 11 residues long. The sample was PBMCs or T cells enriched from blood (not recorded which). This chain joins TRBV21-1 and TRBJ2-7; the table names TRBD1, a call not compared with the DNA. TRBV21-1 is termed a pseudogene. The TCR sequence derives from a woman younger than 45 who had recovered from COVID-19. The CDR3 spells CASNKQGKQYF. The CDR3 DNA reads TGTGCCAGCAACAAACAGGGTAAGCAGTACTTC.